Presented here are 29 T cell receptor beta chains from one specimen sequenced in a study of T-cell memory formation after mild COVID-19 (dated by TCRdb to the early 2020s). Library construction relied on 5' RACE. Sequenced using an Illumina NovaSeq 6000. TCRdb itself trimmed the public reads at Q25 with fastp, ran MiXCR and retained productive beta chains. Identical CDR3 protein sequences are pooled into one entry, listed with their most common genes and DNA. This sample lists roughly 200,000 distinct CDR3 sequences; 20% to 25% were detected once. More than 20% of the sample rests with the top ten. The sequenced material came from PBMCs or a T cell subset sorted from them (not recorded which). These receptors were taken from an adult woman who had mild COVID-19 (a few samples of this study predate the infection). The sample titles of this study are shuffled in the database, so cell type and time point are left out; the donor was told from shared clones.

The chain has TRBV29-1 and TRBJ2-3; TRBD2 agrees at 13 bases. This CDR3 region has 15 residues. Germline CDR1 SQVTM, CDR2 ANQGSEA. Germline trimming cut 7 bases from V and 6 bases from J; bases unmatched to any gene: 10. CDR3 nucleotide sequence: TGCAGCGGACTACTAGCGGGGGGGCCGTCGGATACGCAGTATTTT. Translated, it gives CSGLLAGGPSDTQYF.

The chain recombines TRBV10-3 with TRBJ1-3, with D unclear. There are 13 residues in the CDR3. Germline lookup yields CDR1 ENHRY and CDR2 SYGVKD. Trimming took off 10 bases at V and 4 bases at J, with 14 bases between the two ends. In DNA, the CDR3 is TGTGCCACGATGATATCGGCAGGAAACACCATATATTTT. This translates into CATMISAGNTIYF.

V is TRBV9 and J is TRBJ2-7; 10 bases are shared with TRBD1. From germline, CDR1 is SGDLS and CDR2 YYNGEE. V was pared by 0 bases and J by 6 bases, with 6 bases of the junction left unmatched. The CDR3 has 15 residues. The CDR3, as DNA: TGTGCCAGCAGCGTAGGGACAGGGGGTTGGAGCGAGCAGTACTTC. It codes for CASSVGTGGWSEQYF.

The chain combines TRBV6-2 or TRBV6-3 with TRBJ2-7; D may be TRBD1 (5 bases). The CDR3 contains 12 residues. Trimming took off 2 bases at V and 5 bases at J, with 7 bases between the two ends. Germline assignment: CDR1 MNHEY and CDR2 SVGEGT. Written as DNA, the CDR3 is TGTGCCAGCAGTTACGGGGCACACGAGCAGTACTTC. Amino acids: CASSYGAHEQYF.

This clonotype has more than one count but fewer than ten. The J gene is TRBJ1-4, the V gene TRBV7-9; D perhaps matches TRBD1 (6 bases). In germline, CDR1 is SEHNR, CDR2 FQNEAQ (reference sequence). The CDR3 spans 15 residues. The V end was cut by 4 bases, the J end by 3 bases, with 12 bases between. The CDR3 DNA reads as TGTGCCAGCAGCTCCGTGGCAGGGGCTAATGAAAAACTGTTTTTT. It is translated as CASSSVAGANEKLFF.

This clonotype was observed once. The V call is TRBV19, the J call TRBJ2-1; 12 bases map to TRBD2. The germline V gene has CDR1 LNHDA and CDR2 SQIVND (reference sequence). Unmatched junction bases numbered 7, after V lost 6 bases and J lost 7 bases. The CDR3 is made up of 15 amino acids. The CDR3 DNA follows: TGTGCCAGTAGCCCTACTAGCGGGAGGAATAATGAGCAGTTCTTC. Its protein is CASSPTSGRNNEQFF.

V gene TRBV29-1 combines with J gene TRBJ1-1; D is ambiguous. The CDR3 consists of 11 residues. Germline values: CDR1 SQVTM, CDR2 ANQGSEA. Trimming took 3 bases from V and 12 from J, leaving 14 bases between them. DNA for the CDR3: TGCAGCGTTGAGTACCAGCGTGGTACTTTCTTT. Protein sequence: CSVEYQRGTFF.

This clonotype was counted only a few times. The CDR3, as DNA: TGTGCCTGGAATTCTGAACCTTTCGATGGCTACACCTTC. Translation gives CAWNSEPFDGYTF. The chain is built from TRBV30 and TRBJ1-2; D gene uncertain. The CDR3 totals 13 residues. Trimming took 4 bases from V and 6 from J, leaving 15 bases between them. The germline CDR1 and CDR2 sequences are GTSNPN and SVGIG (reference sequence).

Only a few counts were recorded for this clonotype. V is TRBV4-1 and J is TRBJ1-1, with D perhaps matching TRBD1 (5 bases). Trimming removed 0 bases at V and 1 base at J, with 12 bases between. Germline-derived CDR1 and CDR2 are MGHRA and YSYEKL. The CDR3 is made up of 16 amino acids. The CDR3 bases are TGCGCCAGCAGCCAAGATCCCGGGGGAACGAACACTGAAGCTTTCTTT. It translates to CASSQDPGGTNTEAFF.

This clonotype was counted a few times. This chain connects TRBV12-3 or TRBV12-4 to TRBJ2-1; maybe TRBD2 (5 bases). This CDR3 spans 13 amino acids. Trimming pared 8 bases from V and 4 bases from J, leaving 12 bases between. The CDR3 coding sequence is TGTGCCAGCGCCCGAGGGTTGTACAATGAGCAGTTCTTC. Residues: CASARGLYNEQFF.

CDR3 sequence: CASSPTGRYQPQHF. In nucleotides, the CDR3 is TGTGCCAGCAGCCCTACAGGGAGGTATCAGCCCCAGCATTTT. This chain joins TRBV12-3 or TRBV12-4 and TRBJ1-5; perhaps TRBD1 as D (6 bases). The CDR3 extends over 14 amino acids. Trimming removed 6 bases at V and 5 bases at J, with 14 bases between.

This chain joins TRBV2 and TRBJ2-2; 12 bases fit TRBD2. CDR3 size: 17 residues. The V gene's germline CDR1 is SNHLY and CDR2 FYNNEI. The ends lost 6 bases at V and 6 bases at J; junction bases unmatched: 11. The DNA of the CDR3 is TGTGCCAGCAGCTCAACCGCTAGCGGGAGGGCCCCCGGGGAGCTGTTTTTT. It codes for CASSSTASGRAPGELFF. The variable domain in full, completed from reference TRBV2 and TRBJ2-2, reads EPEVTQTPSHQVTQMGQEVILRCVPISNHLYFYWYRQILGQKVEFLVSFYNNEISEKSEIFDDQFSVERPDGSNFTLKIRSTKLEDSAMYFCASSSTASGRAPGELFFGEGSRLTVL.

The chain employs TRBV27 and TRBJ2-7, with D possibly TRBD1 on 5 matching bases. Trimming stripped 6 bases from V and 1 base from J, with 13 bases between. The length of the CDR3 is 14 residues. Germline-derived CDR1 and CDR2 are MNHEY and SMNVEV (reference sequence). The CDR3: CASRGGRDSYEQYF. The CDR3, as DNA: TGTGCCAGCAGAGGCGGCAGGGATTCCTACGAGCAGTACTTC.

CDR3 sequence (DNA): TGTGCCAGGAACCTTGGGGCGTACTTC. Translation: CARNLGAYF. V gene TRBV6-2 or TRBV6-3 combines with J gene TRBJ2-7; TRBD1 might be the D (5 bases). This CDR3 spans 9 amino acids. Per germline, CDR1 MNHEY and CDR2 SVGEGT. V was clipped by 9 bases and J by 12 bases, with 12 bases between them.

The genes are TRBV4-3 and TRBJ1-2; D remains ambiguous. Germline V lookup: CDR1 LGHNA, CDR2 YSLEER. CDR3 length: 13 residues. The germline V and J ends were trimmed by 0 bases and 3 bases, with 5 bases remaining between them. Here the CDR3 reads CASSQEEDYGYTF. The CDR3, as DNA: TGCGCCAGCAGCCAAGAGGAAGACTATGGCTACACCTTC.

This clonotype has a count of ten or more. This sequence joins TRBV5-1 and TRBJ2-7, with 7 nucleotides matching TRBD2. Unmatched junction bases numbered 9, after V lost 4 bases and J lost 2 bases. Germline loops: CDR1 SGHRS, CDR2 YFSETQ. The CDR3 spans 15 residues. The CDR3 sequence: CASSRSSGLPYEQYF. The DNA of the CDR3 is TGCGCCAGCAGCAGGTCTAGCGGTTTACCCTACGAGCAGTACTTC. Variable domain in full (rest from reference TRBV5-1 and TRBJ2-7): KAGVTQTPRYLIKTRGQQVTLSCSPISGHRSVSWYQQTPGQGLQFLFEYFSETQRNKGNFPGRFSGRQFSNSRSEMNVSTLELGDSALYLCASSRSSGLPYEQYFGPGTRLTVT.

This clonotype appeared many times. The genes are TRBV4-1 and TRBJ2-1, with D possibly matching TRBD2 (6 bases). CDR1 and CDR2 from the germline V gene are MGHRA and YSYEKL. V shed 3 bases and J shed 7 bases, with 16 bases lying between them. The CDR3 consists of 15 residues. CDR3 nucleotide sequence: TGCGCCAGCAGCCACCGGGACTCGCAACCGAATGAGCAGTTCTTC. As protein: CASSHRDSQPNEQFF.

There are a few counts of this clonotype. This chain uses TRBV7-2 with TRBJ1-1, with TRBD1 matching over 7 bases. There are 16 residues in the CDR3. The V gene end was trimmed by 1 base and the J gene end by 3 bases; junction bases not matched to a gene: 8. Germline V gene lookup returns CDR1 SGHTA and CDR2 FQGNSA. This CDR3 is CASSLVSGRGYTEAFF. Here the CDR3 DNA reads TGTGCCAGCAGCTTAGTCTCCGGCAGGGGGTACACTGAAGCTTTCTTT.

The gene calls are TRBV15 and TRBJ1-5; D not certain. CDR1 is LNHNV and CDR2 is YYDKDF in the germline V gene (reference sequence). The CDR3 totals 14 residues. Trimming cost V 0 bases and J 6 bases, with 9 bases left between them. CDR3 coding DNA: TGTGCCACCAGCAGAGATCCTAACCGTCAGCCCCAGCATTTT. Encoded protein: CATSRDPNRQPQHF.

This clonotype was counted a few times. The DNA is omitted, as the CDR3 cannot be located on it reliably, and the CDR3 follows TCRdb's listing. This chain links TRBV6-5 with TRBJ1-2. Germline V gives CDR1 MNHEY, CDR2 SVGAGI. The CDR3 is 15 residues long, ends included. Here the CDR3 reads CASSSSTGWANGYTF.

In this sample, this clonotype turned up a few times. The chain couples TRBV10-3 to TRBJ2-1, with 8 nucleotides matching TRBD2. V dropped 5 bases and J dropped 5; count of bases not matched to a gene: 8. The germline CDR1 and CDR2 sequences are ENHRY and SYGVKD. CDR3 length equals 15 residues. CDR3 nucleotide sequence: TGTGCCATCAGTCCAGAAGCGGGGGCCGACAATGAGCAGTTCTTC. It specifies CAISPEAGADNEQFF.

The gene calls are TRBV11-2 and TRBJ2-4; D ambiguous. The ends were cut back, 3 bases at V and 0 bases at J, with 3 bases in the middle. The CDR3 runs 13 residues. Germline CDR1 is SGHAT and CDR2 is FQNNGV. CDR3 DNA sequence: TGTGCCAGCAGCTTGGTAGCCAAAAACATTCAGTACTTC. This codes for CASSLVAKNIQYF.

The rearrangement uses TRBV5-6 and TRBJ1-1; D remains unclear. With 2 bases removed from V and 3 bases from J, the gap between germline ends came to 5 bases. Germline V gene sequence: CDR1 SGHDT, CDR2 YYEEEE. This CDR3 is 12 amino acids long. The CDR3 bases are TGTGCCAGCAGCTTCCAGGACACTGAAGCTTTCTTT. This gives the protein CASSFQDTEAFF. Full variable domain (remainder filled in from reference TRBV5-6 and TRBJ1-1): DAGVTQSPTHLIKTRGQQVTLRCSPKSGHDTVSWYQQALGQGPQFIFQYYEEEERQRGNFPDRFSGHQFPNYSSELNVNALLLGDSALYLCASSFQDTEAFFGQGTRLTVV.

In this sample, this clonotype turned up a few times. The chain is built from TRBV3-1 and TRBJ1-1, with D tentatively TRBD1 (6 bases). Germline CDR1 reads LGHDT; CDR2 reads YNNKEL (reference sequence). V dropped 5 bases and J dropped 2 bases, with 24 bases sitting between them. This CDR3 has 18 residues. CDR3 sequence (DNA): TGTGCCAGCAGCGGACCACCGGATGTAGGACAGTATAACACTGAAGCTTTCTTT. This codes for CASSGPPDVGQYNTEAFF.

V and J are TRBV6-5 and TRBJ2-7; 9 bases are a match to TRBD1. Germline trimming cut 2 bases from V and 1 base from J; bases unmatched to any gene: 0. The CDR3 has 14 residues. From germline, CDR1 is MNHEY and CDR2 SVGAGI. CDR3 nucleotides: TGTGCCAGCAGTTACGGACAGGGGTCCTACGAGCAGTACTTC. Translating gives CASSYGQGSYEQYF.

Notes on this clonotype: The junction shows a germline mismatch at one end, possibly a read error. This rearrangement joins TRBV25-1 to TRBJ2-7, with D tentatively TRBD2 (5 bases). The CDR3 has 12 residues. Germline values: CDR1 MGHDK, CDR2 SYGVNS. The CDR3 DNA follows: TGTGCCAGCAGTGATATCCTCCTACCCGGGGACTTC. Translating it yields CASSDILLPGDF.

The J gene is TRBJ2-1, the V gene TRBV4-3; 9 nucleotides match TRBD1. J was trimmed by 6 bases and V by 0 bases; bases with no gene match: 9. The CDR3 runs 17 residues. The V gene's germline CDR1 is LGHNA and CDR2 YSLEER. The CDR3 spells CASSQDPAGQGLNEQFF. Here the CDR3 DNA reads TGCGCCAGCAGCCAAGATCCCGCGGGACAGGGTCTCAATGAGCAGTTCTTC.

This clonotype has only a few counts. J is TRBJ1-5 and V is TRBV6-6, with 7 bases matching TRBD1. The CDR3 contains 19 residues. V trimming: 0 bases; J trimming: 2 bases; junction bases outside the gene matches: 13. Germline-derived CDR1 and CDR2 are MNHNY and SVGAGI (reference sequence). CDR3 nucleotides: TGTGCCAGCAGTTACTCAGTGGAGACAGGGACTAATCGCAATCAGCCCCAGCATTTT. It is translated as CASSYSVETGTNRNQPQHF.

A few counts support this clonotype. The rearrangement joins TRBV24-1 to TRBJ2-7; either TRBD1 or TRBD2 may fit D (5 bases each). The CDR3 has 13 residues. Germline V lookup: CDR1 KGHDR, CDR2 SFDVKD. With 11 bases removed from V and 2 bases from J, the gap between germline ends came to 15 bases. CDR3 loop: CAINRDRAYEQYF. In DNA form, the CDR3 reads TGTGCCATCAACCGGGACCGAGCCTACGAGCAGTACTTC.